The 30 T cell receptor beta chains given below trace back to one sample, sequenced in a study of beta chain features in type 1 diabetes. As every portion of the isolated RNA was reverse transcribed, the sequencing read expressed TCRB transcripts. The table came from immunoSEQ multiplex PCR; TCRdb's copy has only in-frame clones and leaves some out. Of under 300,000 clones listed, roughly 30% are singletons. Sample: central memory CD4+ T cells from blood. The receptors here all came from a man between 25 and 39 years old in good health.

Only a few counts were recorded for this clone. The rearrangement uses TRBV6-1 and TRBJ2-3; D is uncertain. Deletions cut 2 bases from V and 5 bases from J, with 14 bases between. The CDR3 spans 15 residues. Germline V gives CDR1 MNHNS, CDR2 SASEGT. For the CDR3, the DNA is TGTGCCAGCAGTGAATCGGTCCTCCTAGGAGATACGCAGTATTTT. As protein: CASSESVLLGDTQYF.

In regard to this clone: Other nucleotide sequences in the sample specify the same CDR3. The chain joins TRBV29-1 to TRBJ2-3; 7 bases are shared with TRBD2. This CDR3 has 14 amino acids. V shed 7 bases, J shed 4 bases, and the junction held 11 bases outside the gene matches. CDR1 SQVTM and CDR2 ANQGSEA come from the germline V gene. This CDR3 reads CSADGGSGSDTQYF. As DNA, the CDR3 is TGCAGCGCAGATGGCGGGAGCGGCTCAGATACGCAGTATTTT.

This clone has only a few counts. The V call is TRBV30, the J call TRBJ2-1, with TRBD2 identical over 8 bases. Looked up from germline, CDR1 is GTSNPN and CDR2 is SVGIG (reference sequence). This CDR3 comprises 14 residues. V lost 4 bases and J lost 7; bases outside the gene matches: 9. CDR3 sequence (DNA): TGTGCCTGGACCAAAAGCGGGGGCGCGAATGAGCAGTTCTTC. Protein sequence: CAWTKSGGANEQFF.

V usage is TRBV29-1 and J usage is TRBJ1-2; D may be TRBD1 (5 bases). CDR1 SQVTM and CDR2 ANQGSEA come from the germline V gene. The CDR3 is 12 amino acids. The V and J ends lost 7 bases and 6 bases respectively, with 15 bases between them. The CDR3 sequence: CSGAGLRDGYTF. DNA of the CDR3: TGCAGCGGCGCAGGGCTTCGCGATGGCTACACCTTC.

The chain uses TRBV28 and TRBJ1-1, with D hard to call. Germline assignment: CDR1 MDHEN and CDR2 SYDVKM. CDR3 size: 12 residues. V lost 6 bases, J lost 3 bases, and 8 bases lay in between. CDR3 bases: TGTGCCAGCAGCCGGATTCACACTGAAGCTTTCTTT. Translating it yields CASSRIHTEAFF.

This clone has more than one count but fewer than ten. This chain joins TRBV7-9 and TRBJ1-2; D might be TRBD1 (5 bases). The germline CDR1 and CDR2 sequences are SEHNR and FQNEAQ (reference sequence). The CDR3 extends over 13 amino acids. V was shortened by 1 base and J by 8 bases, with 11 bases between the two germline ends. CDR3 coding DNA: TGTGCCAGCAGCTTAGGTACGGGACGGGGCTACACCTTC. It codes for CASSLGTGRGYTF. Full variable domain (rest looked up from reference TRBV7-9 and TRBJ1-2): DTGVSQNPRHKITKRGQNVTFRCDPISEHNRLYWYRQTLGQGPEFLTYFQNEAQLEKSRLLSDRFSAERPKGSFSTLEIQRTEQGDSAMYLCASSLGTGRGYTFGSGTRLTVV.

V gene TRBV29-1 combines with J gene TRBJ1-2; perhaps TRBD1 as D (5 bases). Per the germline V gene, CDR1 is SQVTM and CDR2 is ANQGSEA. The CDR3 runs 15 residues. Trimming took off 0 bases at V and 0 bases at J, with 11 bases between the two ends. CDR3 loop: CSVEDLDRANYGYTF. In DNA form, the CDR3 reads TGCAGCGTTGAAGATCTTGACAGAGCTAACTATGGCTACACCTTC. Full variable domain (missing parts from reference TRBV29-1 and TRBJ1-2): SAVISQKPSRDICQRGTSLTIQCQVDSQVTMMFWYRQQPGQSLTLIATANQGSEATYESGFVIDKFPISRPNLTFSTLTVSNMSPEDSSIYLCSVEDLDRANYGYTFGSGTRLTVV.

This clone was found many times. This chain joins TRBV5-6 and TRBJ2-7, with TRBD1 matching 7 bases. Germline V CDR1 and CDR2: SGHDT, YYEEEE. Losses at the gene ends were 4 bases for V and 6 bases for J; bases not matched to a gene: 16. CDR3 length: 16 amino acids. In DNA form, the CDR3 reads TGTGCCAGCAGCCTACCGAGGGACAGTCTACGGGCCGAGCAGTACTTC. It is translated as CASSLPRDSLRAEQYF.

The chain uses TRBV2 and TRBJ2-5, with D hard to call. Trimming removed 2 bases at V and 4 bases at J, with 17 bases between. This CDR3 spans 16 amino acids. Germline CDR1 and CDR2: SNHLY and FYNNEI. The CDR3 bases are TGTGCCAGCAGTGAACCTCTAGGGAATAAAAGAGAGACCCAGTACTTC. It yields the protein CASSEPLGNKRETQYF.

This clone occurred a few times. The chain uses TRBV7-2 and TRBJ2-1, with 10 bases aligning to TRBD2. Germline lookup yields CDR1 SGHTA and CDR2 FQGNSA. The CDR3 is 16 amino acids. V was pared by 4 bases and J by 6 bases, with 9 bases of the junction left unmatched. In DNA form, the CDR3 reads TGTGCCAGCAGCTCGCTGGATAGCGGGAGGCCCAATGAGCAGTTCTTC. This sequence encodes CASSSLDSGRPNEQFF. Drawing the rest from reference TRBV7-2 and TRBJ2-1, the complete variable domain is GAGVSQSPSNKVTEKGKDVELRCDPISGHTALYWYRQSLGQGLEFLIYFQGNSAPDKSGLPSDRFSAERTGGSVSTLTIQRTQQEDSAVYLCASSSLDSGRPNEQFFGPGTRLTVL.

The sample holds a few counts of this clone. This chain connects TRBV7-9 to TRBJ1-1, with unresolved D. Per germline, CDR1 SEHNR and CDR2 FQNEAQ (reference sequence). The CDR3 runs 13 residues. V shed 5 bases and J shed 7 bases, with 14 bases lying between them. The DNA for the CDR3 is TGTGCCAGCAGCCAAGATCAGCTCAGTGAAGCTTTCTTT. This encodes CASSQDQLSEAFF.

The rearrangement links TRBV9 to TRBJ2-7; TRBD1 is a possible D gene (6 bases). Germline CDR1 and CDR2: SGDLS and YYNGEE. Trimming removed 3 bases at V and 5 bases at J, with 15 bases between. The CDR3 loop spans 14 amino acids. The CDR3 region has the DNA TGTGCCAGCAGCGGACTTACAGGGTCCAACGAGCAGTACTTC. Its translation is CASSGLTGSNEQYF.

This clone was seen a few times. The chain employs TRBV28 and TRBJ2-7, with 9 bases that match TRBD2. The CDR3 sequence is 13 residues long. Trimming took 6 bases from V and 7 from J; bases not matched to a gene: 7. Germline values: CDR1 MDHEN, CDR2 SYDVKM. CDR3 in DNA: TGTGCCAGCAGAGGCGGGAGGGCGGAGGAGCAGTACTTC. It specifies CASRGGRAEEQYF.

This clone has just a few counts. The CDR3 coding sequence is TGTGCCAGCAAAGCGGGGCAAGAGACCCAGTACTTC. Residues: CASKAGQETQYF. The chain links TRBV2 to TRBJ2-5; 7 positions agree with TRBD2. Per germline, CDR1 SNHLY and CDR2 FYNNEI. The length of the CDR3 is 12 residues. The J segment lost 2 bases and the V segment lost 7 bases, leaving 1 base of the junction unmatched. Together with reference TRBV2 and TRBJ2-5, the CDR3 gives the full variable domain: EPEVTQTPSHQVTQMGQEVILRCVPISNHLYFYWYRQILGQKVEFLVSFYNNEISEKSEIFDDQFSVERPDGSNFTLKIRSTKLEDSAMYFCASKAGQETQYFGPGTRLLVL.

The chain combines TRBV29-1 with TRBJ1-2; D unclear. The CDR3 covers 15 residues. Germline V gives CDR1 SQVTM, CDR2 ANQGSEA. V lost 4 bases and J 2 bases, leaving 17 bases between the germline ends. The CDR3 DNA reads as TGCAGCGTTGGGACCCCAGACCTTACAAACTATGGCTACACCTTC. Its translation: CSVGTPDLTNYGYTF. Full variable domain (missing parts from reference TRBV29-1 and TRBJ1-2): SAVISQKPSRDICQRGTSLTIQCQVDSQVTMMFWYRQQPGQSLTLIATANQGSEATYESGFVIDKFPISRPNLTFSTLTVSNMSPEDSSIYLCSVGTPDLTNYGYTFGSGTRLTVV.

The chain joins TRBV11-2 to TRBJ2-3; weak D call: TRBD2 (6 bases). There are 15 residues in the CDR3. The germline V gene encodes CDR1 SGHAT and CDR2 FQNNGV. V shed 5 bases and J shed 2 bases, with 14 bases lying between them. The CDR3 DNA reads TGTGCCAGCAGCCCTCGGGACTTCTACACAGATACGCAGTATTTT. This encodes CASSPRDFYTDTQYF.

V and J are TRBV18 and TRBJ2-5; D unclear. Germline CDR1 reads KGHSH; CDR2 reads LQKENI. The CDR3 contains 15 residues. The V end lost 0 bases, the J end lost 9 bases, and 17 bases lay between the germline ends. The CDR3 loop is CASSPPTSKAAAQYF. As DNA, the CDR3 is TGTGCCAGCTCACCACCGACTTCCAAAGCTGCGGCCCAGTACTTC.

The rearrangement links TRBV27 to TRBJ2-7; D may correspond to TRBD1 or TRBD2 (6 bases each). This CDR3 has 16 residues. Germline-derived CDR1 and CDR2 are MNHEY and SMNVEV (reference sequence). V gave up 8 bases and J gave up 5 bases, with 25 bases separating them. The CDR3 spells CASQASWRGLGDEQYF. In DNA, the CDR3 is TGTGCCAGCCAAGCCTCGTGGAGGGGGTTAGGCGACGAGCAGTACTTC.

A few counts support this clone. V usage is TRBV7-2 and J usage is TRBJ2-1; D perhaps matches TRBD2 (5 bases). Germline CDR1 is SGHTA and CDR2 is FQGNSA. CDR3 length: 14 amino acids. V lost 2 bases and J lost 4, with 9 bases in between. The CDR3 sequence: CASSLNSEYNEQFF. The CDR3 nucleotides read TGTGCCAGCAGCTTAAATAGCGAATACAATGAGCAGTTCTTC.

This clone came up once. The CDR3 protein is CASSLDTLTDTQYF. DNA for the CDR3: TGTGCCAGCAGCTTGGACACACTCACAGATACGCAGTATTTT. The chain recombines TRBV11-2 with TRBJ2-3; D is perhaps TRBD1 (5 bases). The ends were cut back, 3 bases at V and 2 bases at J, with 9 bases in the middle. Germline CDR1 reads SGHAT; CDR2 reads FQNNGV. This CDR3 comprises 14 residues.

This sequence joins TRBV4-1 and TRBJ1-6; perhaps TRBD1 as D (6 bases). CDR1 is MGHRA and CDR2 is YSYEKL in the germline V gene. The CDR3 spans 15 residues. The V gene lost 4 bases and the J gene lost 7 bases, with 14 bases spanning the gap. The CDR3 DNA reads TGCGCCAGCAGCCGCGGACCAGGGGAGAATTCACCCCTCCACTTT. Amino acids: CASSRGPGENSPLHF.

This clone has a handful of counts. The V and J genes are TRBV29-1 and TRBJ2-3; 7 positions agree with TRBD2. The ends lost 8 bases at V and 1 base at J; junction bases unmatched: 15. Germline lookup yields CDR1 SQVTM and CDR2 ANQGSEA. The CDR3 length is 16 residues. CDR3 loop: CSTDRYLAEGTDTQYF. CDR3 sequence (DNA): TGCAGCACCGACCGATATCTAGCGGAAGGCACAGATACGCAGTATTTT.

Turning to this clone: This same CDR3 is encoded by further DNA sequences in the sample. V usage is TRBV29-1 and J usage is TRBJ2-3; 14 bases line up with TRBD2. Per germline, CDR1 SQVTM and CDR2 ANQGSEA. Germline trimming cut 3 bases from V and 4 bases from J; bases unmatched to any gene: 3. The CDR3 has 15 amino acids. Here the CDR3 reads CSVEGLAGVADTQYF. CDR3 DNA sequence: TGCAGCGTTGAGGGACTAGCGGGAGTCGCAGATACGCAGTATTTT.

The chain recombines TRBV6-6 with TRBJ2-5; maybe TRBD2 (7 bases). The V gene's germline CDR1 is MNHNY and CDR2 SVGAGI (reference sequence). Trimming cost V 0 bases and J 2 bases, with 13 bases left between them. This CDR3 has 16 residues. As DNA, the CDR3 is TGTGCCAGCAGTTACTCACTAGGGGGGGGTCAAGAGACCCAGTACTTC. As protein: CASSYSLGGGQETQYF.

This clone has a handful of counts. The gene calls are TRBV30 and TRBJ2-7; TRBD1 is a possible D gene (6 bases). The germline V and J ends were trimmed by 4 bases and 2 bases, with 18 bases remaining between them. The CDR3 consists of 15 residues. CDR1 and CDR2 (germline): GTSNPN, SVGIG (reference sequence). The CDR3 DNA sequence: TGTGCCTGGACCTCTATCCGGGACACAACCTACGAGCAGTACTTC. It specifies CAWTSIRDTTYEQYF.

The chain links TRBV7-2 to TRBJ1-5, with unresolved D. Germline CDR1 is SGHTA and CDR2 is FQGNSA. The CDR3 sequence is 14 residues long. Trimming removed 2 bases from V and 5 bases from J, with 10 bases in between. DNA for the CDR3: TGTGCCAGCAGCTTACTAGGAGGAGATCAGCCCCAGCATTTT. Its protein is CASSLLGGDQPQHF. Using reference TRBV7-2 and TRBJ1-5 for the parts outside the CDR3, the full variable domain is GAGVSQSPSNKVTEKGKDVELRCDPISGHTALYWYRQSLGQGLEFLIYFQGNSAPDKSGLPSDRFSAERTGGSVSTLTIQRTQQEDSAVYLCASSLLGGDQPQHFGDGTRLSIL.

The gene calls are TRBV25-1 and TRBJ2-7, with D perhaps assigned TRBD1 or TRBD2 (5 bases each). Gene TRBJ2-5 matches the end of the DNA better, so the J call may be wrong. The V gene's germline CDR1 is MGHDK and CDR2 SYGVNS. The CDR3 sequence is 16 residues long. The CDR3 spells CASSEGTRGNIGTQYF. The CDR3 DNA sequence: TGTGCCAGCAGTGAAGGGACCAGAGGGAACATAGGGACCCAGTACTTC.

This clone turned up a few times. This chain connects TRBV2 to TRBJ2-5; 8 bases align to TRBD2. There are 15 residues in the CDR3. CDR1 SNHLY and CDR2 FYNNEI come from the germline V gene. The ends lost 1 base at V and 2 bases at J; junction bases unmatched: 3. The CDR3 bases are TGTGCCAGCAGTGAAGACGGGGGGGAGCAAGAGACCCAGTACTTC. This gives the protein CASSEDGGEQETQYF.

The chain combines TRBV5-4 with TRBJ2-2; D is uncertain. The V gene's germline CDR1 is SGHNT and CDR2 YYREEE (reference sequence). The CDR3 totals 14 residues. V was pared by 2 bases and J by 2 bases, with 7 bases between. CDR3 sequence (DNA): TGTGCCAGCAGCTTCGTAGGAAACACCGGGGAGCTGTTTTTT. As protein: CASSFVGNTGELFF.

This clone was counted between two and nine times. V usage is TRBV7-2 and J usage is TRBJ2-7; TRBD2 might be the D (5 bases). From germline, CDR1 is SGHTA and CDR2 FQGNSA. The CDR3 length is 15 residues. The V end was cut by 3 bases, the J end by 6 bases, with 18 bases between. As DNA, the CDR3 is TGTGCCAGCAGCTTCGGGGTAACAGAAGTTGGCGAGCAGTACTTC. This sequence encodes CASSFGVTEVGEQYF.